This T cell receptor (beta chain) was documented in a study of T-cell reconstitution after alpha-beta-depleted transplantation in children. Preparing the TCRbeta library involved the use of unique molecular identifiers. TCRdb analysed the PCR reads with MiXCR anew, one entry per CDR3 protein. This sample has almost 600,000 distinct CDR3 sequences, with roughly 30% found just once. The CDR3 spans 18 residues. V lost 6 bases, J lost 0 bases, and 12 bases stayed unmatched. Germline V gene data show CDR1 as MNHEY and CDR2 as SMNVEV (reference sequence). Study-level points and caveats: Reportedly, roughly two months post-transplant, alpha-beta T cells arose from several hundred expanded graft clones. Recipient T cells and thymic progenitors that survived gave rise to the high TCRbeta diversity observed at day 60 in some patients.

This clonotype came up a few times. What it binds is unknown. The sequencing here drew on PBMCs, taken before TCRalphabeta/CD19-depleted stem cell transplant. The rearrangement uses TRBV27 and TRBJ1-5; 9 nucleotides line up with TRBD1. This sequence was found in a boy younger than two with Wiskott-Aldrich syndrome, due to receive a stem cell transplant. Here the CDR3 DNA reads TGTGCCAGCAGGAAAAAGGGACAGGGATGGAATAGCAATCAGCCCCAGCATTTT. It specifies CASRKKGQGWNSNQPQHF.